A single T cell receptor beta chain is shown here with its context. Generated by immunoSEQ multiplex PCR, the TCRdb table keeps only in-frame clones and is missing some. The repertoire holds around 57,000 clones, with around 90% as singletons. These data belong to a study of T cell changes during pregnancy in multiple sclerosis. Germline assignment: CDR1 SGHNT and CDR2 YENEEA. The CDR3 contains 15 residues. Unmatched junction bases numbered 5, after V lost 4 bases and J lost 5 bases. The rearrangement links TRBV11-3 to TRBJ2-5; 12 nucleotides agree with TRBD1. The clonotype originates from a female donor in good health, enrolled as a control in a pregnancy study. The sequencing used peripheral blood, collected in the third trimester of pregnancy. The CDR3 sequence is CASSSGQGAGETQYF. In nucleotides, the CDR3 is TGTGCCAGCAGCTCGGGACAGGGGGCAGGGGAGACCCAGTACTTC.